Described below is a single T cell receptor (beta chain) sequence and its context. Its target is not known. The libraries of TRB cDNA were prepared using 5' RACE with UMI labels. TCRdb reprocessed the 5' RACE reads, keeping one entry per CDR3 protein, no DNA. Recorded for this sample: 90,000 to 100,000 distinct CDR3 sequences. The sample originates from a study of CXCR3-negative and CXCR3-positive naive CD8 T cells. Findings and caveats of the study: CXCR3-positive naive cells carried more hydrophobic TRB CDR3s than CXCR3-negative ones.

The germline V gene has CDR1 SGHKS and CDR2 YYEKEE (reference sequence). CDR3 length equals 14 residues. Naive CD8+ T cells showed CD45RO-CCR7+CD27+CD95-. The chain couples TRBV5-5 to TRBJ2-7. Material for sequencing was naive CXCR3+ CD8+ T cells from blood. The subset: CD45RO-CCR7+CD27+CD95- naive CD8+ T cells expressing CXCR3 (TNR3+). The sequence came from a human donor in good health. Some clones in this sample may be carry-over from other donors' samples. Here the CDR3 reads CASSLGYSSYEQYF.